Given below is one T cell receptor (beta chain) in context. What it binds is unknown. Germline V lookup: CDR1 SQVTM, CDR2 ANQGSEA. The CDR3 is 12 amino acids. The V gene lost 8 bases and the J gene lost 7 bases, with 17 bases spanning the gap. These data originate in a study of blood T cells in healthy people across ages. Study results and caveats: Diversity of TCR beta per million T cells declined in a roughly linear way with age. The diversity estimates, figures obtained from one million T cells, were considered underestimates.

It was with a sample-barcoded 5' primer and a J-beta primer mix that a second PCR of roughly 7 to 12 cycles was run. Each cDNA molecule was tagged by a template-switch adaptor with 12 random nucleotides. The study obtained at least 3 million CDR3-containing paired-end reads from every sample. TCRdb reprocessed the 5' RACE reads via MiXCR and lists one record per CDR3 protein. Here the sample spans roughly 1.9 million distinct CDR3 sequences, more than 35% being singletons. The origin of this receptor is a human donor in good health. The sequenced material came from blood. The chain uses TRBV29-1 and TRBJ1-2; weak D call: TRBD1 (5 bases). The DNA of the CDR3 is TGCAGCACCTCGGGGCTGTTTGGTGGCTACACCTTC. Amino acid sequence: CSTSGLFGGYTF.